A single T cell receptor (beta chain) is shown here with its context. This sample is drawn from a study of cytomegalovirus exposure and HLA in healthy donors. A multiplex PCR was run with 60 Vbeta primers and 13 Jbeta primers. Data came from immunoSEQ multiplex PCR; TCRdb stores just in-frame clones and leaves some out. The top ten hold approximately 4.4% of the sample, which has 65,000 to 85,000 clones, around 65% seen once. The CDR3 runs to 13 residues. Per the germline V gene, CDR1 is GTSNPN and CDR2 is SVGIG (reference sequence). Trimming took off 0 bases at V and 1 base at J, with 6 bases between the two ends.

The sequence was obtained from a man in his 60s in good health and CMV-seropositive. Sequencing was carried out using PBMCs. This chain joins TRBV30 and TRBJ1-2, with D uncertain. The CDR3 spells CAWSVGFNYGYTF. The CDR3 bases are TGTGCCTGGAGTGTGGGCTTTAACTATGGCTACACCTTC.